The 3 T cell receptor beta chains below come from one sample, sequenced in a study of CD8 T cells in ankylosing spondylitis. TCRdb used MiXCR to reprocess the 5' RACE reads, holding one entry per CDR3 protein. The sample carries about 160,000 distinct CDR3 sequences, around 19% recorded once. Input material: blood, either unsorted or a sorted T cell fraction (not recorded which). All receptors derive from a male donor with ankylosing spondylitis or in good health (not recorded which).

The V gene is TRBV20-1, the J gene TRBJ2-5; D might be TRBD1 (6 bases). Trimming pared 0 bases from V and 5 bases from J, leaving 16 bases between. CDR3 length: 15 residues. Germline loops: CDR1 DFQATT, CDR2 SNEGSKA (reference sequence). CDR3 sequence: CSARDASGAPETQYF. DNA of the CDR3: TGCAGTGCTAGAGATGCGTCAGGGGCGCCGGAGACCCAGTACTTC.

J is TRBJ1-5 and V is TRBV7-2; D is undetermined. Trimming took 5 bases from V and 0 from J, leaving 11 bases between them. Per germline, CDR1 SGHTA and CDR2 FQGNSA. This CDR3 has 15 residues. CDR3 sequence: CASSALMGSNQPQHF. In nucleotides, the CDR3 is TGTGCCAGCAGCGCCTTGATGGGTAGCAATCAGCCCCAGCATTTT.

The chain has TRBV29-1 and TRBJ2-7; 10 positions agree with TRBD2. The CDR3 contains 16 residues. The germline gives CDR1 SQVTM, CDR2 ANQGSEA. V gave up 2 bases and J gave up 0 bases; unmatched junction bases: 7. CDR3 DNA: TGCAGCGTTGAAAGCCTAGCGGGAGCGTCCTCCTACGAGCAGTACTTC. It yields the protein CSVESLAGASSYEQYF.